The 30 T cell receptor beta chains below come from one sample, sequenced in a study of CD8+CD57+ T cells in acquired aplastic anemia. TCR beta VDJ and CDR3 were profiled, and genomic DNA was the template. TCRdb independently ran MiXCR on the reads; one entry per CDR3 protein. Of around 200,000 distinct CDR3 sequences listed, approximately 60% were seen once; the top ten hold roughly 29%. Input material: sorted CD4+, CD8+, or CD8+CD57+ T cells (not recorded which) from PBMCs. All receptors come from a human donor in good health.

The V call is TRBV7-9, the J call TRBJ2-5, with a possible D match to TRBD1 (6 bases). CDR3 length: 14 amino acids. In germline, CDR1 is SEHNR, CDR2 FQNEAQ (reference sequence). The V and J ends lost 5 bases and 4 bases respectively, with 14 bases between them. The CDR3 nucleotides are TGTGCCAGCAGCCTGCAGGGGACGGGAGAGACCCAGTACTTC. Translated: CASSLQGTGETQYF.

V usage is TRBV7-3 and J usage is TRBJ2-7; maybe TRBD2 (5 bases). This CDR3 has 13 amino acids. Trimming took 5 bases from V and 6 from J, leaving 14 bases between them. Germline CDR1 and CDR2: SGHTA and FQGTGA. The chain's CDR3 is CASSLGSIGEQYF. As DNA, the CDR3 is TGTGCCAGCAGCCTGGGGAGTATCGGCGAGCAGTACTTC.

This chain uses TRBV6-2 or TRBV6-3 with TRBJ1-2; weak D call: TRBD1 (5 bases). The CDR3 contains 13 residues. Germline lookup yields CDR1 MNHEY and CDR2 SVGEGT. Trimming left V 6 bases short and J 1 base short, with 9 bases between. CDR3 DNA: TGTGCCAGCAGGCGGGACGGTAACTATGGCTACACCTTC. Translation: CASRRDGNYGYTF.

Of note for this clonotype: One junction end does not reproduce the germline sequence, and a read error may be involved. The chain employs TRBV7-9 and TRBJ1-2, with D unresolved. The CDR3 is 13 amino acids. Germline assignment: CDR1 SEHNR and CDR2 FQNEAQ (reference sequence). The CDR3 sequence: CAGSLPGTDGYAF. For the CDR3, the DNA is TGTGCCGGCAGCTTACCCGGAACGGATGGCTACGCCTTC.

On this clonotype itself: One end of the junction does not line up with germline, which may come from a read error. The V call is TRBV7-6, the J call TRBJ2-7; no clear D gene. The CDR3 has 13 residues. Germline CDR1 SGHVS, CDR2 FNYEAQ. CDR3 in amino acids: CASSSGQTYEQYF. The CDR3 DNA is TGCGCCAGCAGCTCGGGCCAAACCTACGAGCAGTACTTC. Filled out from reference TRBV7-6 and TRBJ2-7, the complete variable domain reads GAGVSQSPRYKVTKRGQDVALRCDPISGHVSLYWYRQALGQGPEFLTYFNYEAQQDKSGLPNDRFSAERPEGSISTLTIQRTEQRDSAMYRCASSSGQTYEQYFGPGTRLTVT.

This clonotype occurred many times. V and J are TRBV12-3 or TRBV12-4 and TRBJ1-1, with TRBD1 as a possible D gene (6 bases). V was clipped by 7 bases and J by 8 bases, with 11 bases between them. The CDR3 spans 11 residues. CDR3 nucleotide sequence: TGTGCCAGCACCTTGGGACACGAAGCTTTCTTT. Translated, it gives CASTLGHEAFF.

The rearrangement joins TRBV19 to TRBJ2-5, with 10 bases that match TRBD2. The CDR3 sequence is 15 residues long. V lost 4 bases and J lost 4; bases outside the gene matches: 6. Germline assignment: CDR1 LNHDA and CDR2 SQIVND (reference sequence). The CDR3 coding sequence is TGTGCCAGTAGTAGGGGACGGACTAGCGGAGAGACCCAGTACTTC. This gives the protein CASSRGRTSGETQYF.

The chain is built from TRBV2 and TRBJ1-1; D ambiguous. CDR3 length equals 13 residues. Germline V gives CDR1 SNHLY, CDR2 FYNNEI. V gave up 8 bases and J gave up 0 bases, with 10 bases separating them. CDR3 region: CASCRNMNTEAFF. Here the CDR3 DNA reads TGTGCCAGCTGTCGCAACATGAACACTGAAGCTTTCTTT. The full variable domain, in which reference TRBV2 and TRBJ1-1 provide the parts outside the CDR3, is EPEVTQTPSHQVTQMGQEVILRCVPISNHLYFYWYRQILGQKVEFLVSFYNNEISEKSEIFDDQFSVERPDGSNFTLKIRSTKLEDSAMYFCASCRNMNTEAFFGQGTRLTVV.

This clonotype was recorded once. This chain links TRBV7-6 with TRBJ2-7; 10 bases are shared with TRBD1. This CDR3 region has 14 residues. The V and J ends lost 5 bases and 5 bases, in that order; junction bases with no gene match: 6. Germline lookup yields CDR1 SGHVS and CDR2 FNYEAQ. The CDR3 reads CASSGTGVGNEQYF. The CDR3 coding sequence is TGTGCCAGCAGCGGGACAGGGGTTGGGAACGAGCAGTACTTC.

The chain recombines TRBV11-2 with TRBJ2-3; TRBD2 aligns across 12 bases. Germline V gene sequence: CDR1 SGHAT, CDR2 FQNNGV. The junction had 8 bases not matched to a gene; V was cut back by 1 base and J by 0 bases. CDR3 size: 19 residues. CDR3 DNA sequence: TGTGCCAGCAGCTTAGGTTCGCTAGCGGGAGGGGGTAGCACAGATACGCAGTATTTT. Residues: CASSLGSLAGGGSTDTQYF.

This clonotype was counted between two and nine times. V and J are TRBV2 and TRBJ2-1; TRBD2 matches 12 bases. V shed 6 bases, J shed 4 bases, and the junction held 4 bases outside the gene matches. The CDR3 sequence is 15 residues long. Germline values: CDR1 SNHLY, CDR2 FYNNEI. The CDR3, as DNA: TGTGCCAGCAGGACGACTAGCGGGGGATACAATGAGCAGTTCTTC. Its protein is CASRTTSGGYNEQFF. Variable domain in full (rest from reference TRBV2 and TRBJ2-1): EPEVTQTPSHQVTQMGQEVILRCVPISNHLYFYWYRQILGQKVEFLVSFYNNEISEKSEIFDDQFSVERPDGSNFTLKIRSTKLEDSAMYFCASRTTSGGYNEQFFGPGTRLTVL.

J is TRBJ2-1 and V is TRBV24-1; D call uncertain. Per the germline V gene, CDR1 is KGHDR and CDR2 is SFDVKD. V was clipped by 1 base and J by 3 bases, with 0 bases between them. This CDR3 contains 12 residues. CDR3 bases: TGTGCCACCAGTGATTTCTACAATGAGCAGTTCTTC. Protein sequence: CATSDFYNEQFF.

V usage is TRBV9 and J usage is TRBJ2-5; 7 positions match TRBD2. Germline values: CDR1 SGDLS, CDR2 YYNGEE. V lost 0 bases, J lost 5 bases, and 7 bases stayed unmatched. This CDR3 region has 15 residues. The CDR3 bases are TGTGCCAGCAGCGTAGGGGCGGGAGTCGGGGAGACCCAGTACTTC. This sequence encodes CASSVGAGVGETQYF.

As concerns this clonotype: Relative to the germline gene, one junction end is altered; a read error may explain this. The CDR3 loop is CASGGSIDTQYF. The CDR3, as DNA: TGTGCCAGTGGGGGTAGCATAGATACGCAGTATTTT. The gene calls are TRBV13 and TRBJ2-3; possibly TRBD1 or TRBD2 for D (5 bases each). From germline, CDR1 is PRHDT and CDR2 FYEKMQ (reference sequence). The CDR3 spans 12 residues.

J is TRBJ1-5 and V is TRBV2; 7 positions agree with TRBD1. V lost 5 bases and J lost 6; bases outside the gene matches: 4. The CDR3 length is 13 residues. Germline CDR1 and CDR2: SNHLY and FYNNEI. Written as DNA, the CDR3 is TGTGCCAGCAGTAGACAGGGAGCTCAGCCCCAGCATTTT. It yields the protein CASSRQGAQPQHF.

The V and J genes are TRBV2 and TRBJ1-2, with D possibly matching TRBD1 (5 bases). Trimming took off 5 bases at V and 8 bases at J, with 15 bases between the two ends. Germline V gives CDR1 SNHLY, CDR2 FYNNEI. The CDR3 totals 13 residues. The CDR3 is CASSYSKGVGYTF. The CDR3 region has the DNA TGTGCCAGCAGTTACTCGAAAGGGGTAGGCTACACCTTC.

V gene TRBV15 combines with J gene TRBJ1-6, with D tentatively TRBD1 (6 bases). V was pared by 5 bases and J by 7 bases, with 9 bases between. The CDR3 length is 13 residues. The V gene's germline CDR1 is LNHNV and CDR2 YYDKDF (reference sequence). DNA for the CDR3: TGTGCCACCAGCGTCGGGACAAATTCACCCCTCCACTTT. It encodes CATSVGTNSPLHF.

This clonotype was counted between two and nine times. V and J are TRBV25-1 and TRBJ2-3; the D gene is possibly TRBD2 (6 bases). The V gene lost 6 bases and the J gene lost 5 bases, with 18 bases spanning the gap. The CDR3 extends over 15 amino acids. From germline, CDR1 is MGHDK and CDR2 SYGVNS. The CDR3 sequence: CASRAAGRARDTQYF. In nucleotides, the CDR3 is TGTGCCAGCAGGGCAGCGGGCCGTGCAAGAGATACGCAGTATTTT.

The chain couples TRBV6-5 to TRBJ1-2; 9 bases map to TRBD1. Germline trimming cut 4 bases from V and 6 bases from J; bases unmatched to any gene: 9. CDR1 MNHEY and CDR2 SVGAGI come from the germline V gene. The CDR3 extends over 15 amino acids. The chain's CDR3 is CASSWTGARPDGYTF. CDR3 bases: TGTGCCAGCAGTTGGACAGGGGCACGACCCGATGGCTACACCTTC.

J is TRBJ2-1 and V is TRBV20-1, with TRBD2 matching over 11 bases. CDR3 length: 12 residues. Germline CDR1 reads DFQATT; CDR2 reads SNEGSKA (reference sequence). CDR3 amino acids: CPLAGEYNEQFF. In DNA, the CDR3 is TGCCCACTAGCGGGGGAGTACAATGAGCAGTTCTTC.

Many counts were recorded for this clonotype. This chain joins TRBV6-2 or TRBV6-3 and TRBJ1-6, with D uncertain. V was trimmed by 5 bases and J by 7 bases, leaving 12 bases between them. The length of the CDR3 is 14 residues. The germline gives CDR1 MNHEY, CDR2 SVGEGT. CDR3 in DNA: TGTGCCAGCAGTGCACCTACGGGGAATTCACCCCTCCACTTT. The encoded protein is CASSAPTGNSPLHF.

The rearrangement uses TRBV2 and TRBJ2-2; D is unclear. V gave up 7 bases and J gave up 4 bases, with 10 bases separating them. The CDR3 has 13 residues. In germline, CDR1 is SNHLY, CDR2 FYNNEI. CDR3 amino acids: CASTMSGTGELFF. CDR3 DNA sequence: TGTGCCAGCACTATGTCTGGCACCGGGGAGCTGTTTTTT.

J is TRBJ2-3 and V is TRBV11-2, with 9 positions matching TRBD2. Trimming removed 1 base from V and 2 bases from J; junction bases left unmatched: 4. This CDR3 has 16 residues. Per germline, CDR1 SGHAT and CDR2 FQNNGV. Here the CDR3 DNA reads TGTGCCAGCAGCTTAGGGCGGGGGGGTTCCACAGATACGCAGTATTTT. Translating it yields CASSLGRGGSTDTQYF.

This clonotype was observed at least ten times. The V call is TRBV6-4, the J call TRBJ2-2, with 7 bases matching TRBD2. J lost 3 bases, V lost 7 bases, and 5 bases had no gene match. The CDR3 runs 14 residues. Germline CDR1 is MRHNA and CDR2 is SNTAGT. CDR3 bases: TGTGCCAGCAAACGGGAGGAGGACACCGGGGAGCTGTTTTTT. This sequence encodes CASKREEDTGELFF.

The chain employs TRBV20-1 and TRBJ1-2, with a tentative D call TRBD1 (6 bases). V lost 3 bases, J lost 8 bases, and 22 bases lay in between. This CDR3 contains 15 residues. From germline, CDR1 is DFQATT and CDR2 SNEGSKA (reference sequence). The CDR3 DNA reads TGCAGTGCTAGTGGACTTCCTGCAGGGGCTCCAGGCTACACCTTC. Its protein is CSASGLPAGAPGYTF.

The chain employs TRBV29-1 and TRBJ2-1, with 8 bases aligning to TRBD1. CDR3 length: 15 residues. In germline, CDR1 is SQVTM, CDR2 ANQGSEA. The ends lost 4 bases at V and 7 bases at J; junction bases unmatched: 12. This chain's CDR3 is CSVAGGQGASNEQFF. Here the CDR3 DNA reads TGCAGCGTTGCCGGAGGACAGGGAGCTTCTAATGAGCAGTTCTTC.

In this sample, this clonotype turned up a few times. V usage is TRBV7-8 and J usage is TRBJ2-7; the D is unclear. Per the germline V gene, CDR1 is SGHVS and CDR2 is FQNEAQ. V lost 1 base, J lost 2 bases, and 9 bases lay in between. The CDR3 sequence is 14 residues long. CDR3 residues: CASSLDLGPYEQYF. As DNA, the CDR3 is TGTGCCAGCAGCTTAGACCTGGGCCCCTACGAGCAGTACTTC.

The CDR3 DNA is TGCAGTGCCAGCAACCGCGTGGGGGCCCCCTCCTACGAGCAGTACTTC. Translating it yields CSASNRVGAPSYEQYF. This sequence joins TRBV20-1 and TRBJ2-7, with D tentatively TRBD1 (6 bases). CDR1 and CDR2 from the germline V gene are DFQATT and SNEGSKA (reference sequence). The CDR3 consists of 16 residues. V was trimmed by 6 bases and J by 0 bases, leaving 21 bases between them.

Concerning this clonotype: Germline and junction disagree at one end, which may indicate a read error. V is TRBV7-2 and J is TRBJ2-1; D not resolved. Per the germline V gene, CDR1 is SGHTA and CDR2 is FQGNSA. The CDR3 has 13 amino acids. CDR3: CANSSTRNNEQFF. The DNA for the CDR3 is TGTGCCAACAGCTCGACAAGGAACAATGAGCAGTTCTTC. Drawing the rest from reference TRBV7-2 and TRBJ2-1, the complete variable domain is GAGVSQSPSNKVTEKGKDVELRCDPISGHTALYWYRQSLGQGLEFLIYFQGNSAPDKSGLPSDRFSAERTGGSVSTLTIQRTQQEDSAVYLCANSSTRNNEQFFGPGTRLTVL.

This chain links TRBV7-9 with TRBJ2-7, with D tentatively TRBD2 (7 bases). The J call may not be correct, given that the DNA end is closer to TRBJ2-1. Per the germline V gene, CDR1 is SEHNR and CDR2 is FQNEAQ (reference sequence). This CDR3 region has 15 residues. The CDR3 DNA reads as TGTGCCAGCAGCTTAAGGGACGGGGGGCACAATGAGCAGTTCTTC. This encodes CASSLRDGGHNEQFF.